The present TCR beta chain was sequenced within a study of T cells after yellow fever vaccination. Study-wide results and limits: Abundant clonotypes (contaminants from the bulk population) could be present in FACS-sorted repertoires.

A universal primer site and UMIs were added as TCR cDNA was made by 5'RACE template switching. TCRdb re-analysed the 5' RACE reads in MiXCR, keeping a single row per CDR3 protein. The data show about 96,000 distinct CDR3 sequences, roughly 9% seen once. In this sample, this clonotype turned up many times. Between the trimmed V and J ends, which lost 3 bases and 1 base, there was a span of 6 bases. Germline CDR1 is SGHAT and CDR2 is FQNNGV. The CDR3 runs 14 residues. The chain combines TRBV11-2 with TRBJ2-2; tentatively, D is TRBD1 (5 bases). The sample here was CD8+ T cells not binding an NS4B(214-222) dextramer, sorted from PBMCs, taken less than 16 days after the first yellow fever vaccination. This sequence was found in a man aged 18-30 years who received the YFV17D yellow fever vaccine. In DNA, the CDR3 is TGTGCCAGCAGCTTGGGGCTGAACACCGGGGAGCTGTTTTTT. It codes for CASSLGLNTGELFF. Looking up the rest from reference TRBV11-2 and TRBJ2-2 gives the full variable domain: EAGVAQSPRYKIIEKRQSVAFWCNPISGHATLYWYQQILGQGPKLLIQFQNNGVVDDSQLPKDRFSAERLKGVDSTLKIQPAKLEDSAVYLCASSLGLNTGELFFGEGSRLTVL.